The next 21 T cell receptor beta chains were all read from a single sample in a study of graft-versus-host responses after intestinal transplantation. Clones were read by immunoSEQ multiplex PCR, and TCRdb kept only the in-frame ones, dropping some. This table holds tens of thousands of clones, 84% found once. These receptors have no identified antigens. The sample was unstimulated CD4+ T cells sorted from spleen or lymph node cells, taken before transplant. The receptor set was obtained from a human donor who was the organ donor for an intestinal transplant.

Note on this clone: Other DNA sequences in this sample translate to the same CDR3. This chain links TRBV27 with TRBJ1-4; D gene ambiguous. The germline V and J ends were trimmed by 5 bases and 5 bases, with 6 bases remaining between them. Germline-derived CDR1 and CDR2 are MNHEY and SMNVEV (reference sequence). This CDR3 has 12 amino acids. CDR3 protein: CASSAHNEKLFF. CDR3 DNA sequence: TGTGCCAGCAGTGCCCACAATGAAAAACTGTTTTTT.

V is TRBV21-1 and J is TRBJ1-3. TRBV21-1 is given as a pseudogene. The CDR3 loop spans 14 amino acids. CDR3 protein: CASSKQSSGNTIYF. CDR3 bases: TGTGCCAGCAGCAAACAGAGCTCTGGAAACACCATATATTTT.

The chain uses TRBV6-1 and TRBJ2-5; the D gene could be TRBD1 or TRBD2 (6 bases each). V lost 6 bases and J 7 bases, leaving 18 bases between the germline ends. CDR1 MNHNS and CDR2 SASEGT come from the germline V gene. There are 14 residues in the CDR3. The CDR3, as DNA: TGTGCCAGCAGCGCAATTTCGGGGGCTTCGACCCAGTACTTC. Encoded protein: CASSAISGASTQYF.

The table lists this clone with a few counts. The rearrangement joins TRBV25-1 to TRBJ1-2; possible D gene TRBD1, 5 bases. Germline loops: CDR1 MGHDK, CDR2 SYGVNS. V was clipped by 6 bases and J by 3 bases, with 20 bases between them. The length of the CDR3 is 16 residues. The CDR3 reads CASSPIGGGYDYGYTF. Written as DNA, the CDR3 is TGTGCCAGCAGCCCAATTGGCGGGGGGTACGACTATGGCTACACCTTC.

The V call is TRBV7-8, the J call TRBJ2-7, with TRBD2 identical over 13 bases. This CDR3 spans 16 amino acids. In germline, CDR1 is SGHVS, CDR2 FQNEAQ. The V gene end was trimmed by 0 bases and the J gene end by 7 bases; junction bases not matched to a gene: 6. The CDR3 sequence is CASSLARTSGRSEQYF. DNA of the CDR3: TGTGCCAGCAGCTTAGCGAGGACTAGCGGGAGAAGTGAGCAGTACTTC.

V and J are TRBV30 and TRBJ1-5, with a tentative D call TRBD1 (5 bases). This CDR3 contains 12 residues. Trimming took 3 bases from V and 2 from J, leaving 5 bases between them. Germline CDR1 and CDR2: GTSNPN and SVGIG (reference sequence). Here the CDR3 DNA reads TGTGCCTGGAGACAGGGCAATCAGCCCCAGCATTTT. This gives the protein CAWRQGNQPQHF.

J is TRBJ2-5 and V is TRBV7-9; 7 bases align to TRBD2. The CDR3 contains 14 residues. The ends lost 0 bases at V and 2 bases at J; junction bases unmatched: 0. Germline values: CDR1 SEHNR, CDR2 FQNEAQ (reference sequence). CDR3 bases: TGTGCCAGCAGCTTAGCAGCGGGACAAGAGACCCAGTACTTC. This gives the protein CASSLAAGQETQYF.

A single count supports this clone. The chain combines TRBV5-4 with TRBJ2-1; a possible D gene is TRBD2 (5 bases). V was trimmed by 4 bases and J by 2 bases, leaving 13 bases between them. This CDR3 region has 15 residues. Germline loops: CDR1 SGHNT, CDR2 YYREEE (reference sequence). The CDR3 DNA reads as TGTGCCAGCAGCCCAGAGGGCGCCCCCTACAATGAGCAGTTCTTC. It is translated as CASSPEGAPYNEQFF.

This clone was counted a single time. This CDR3 reads CASSHRGPSTDTQYF. The CDR3 DNA reads TGTGCCAGCAGCCACAGGGGCCCTAGCACAGATACGCAGTATTTT. V is TRBV5-4 and J is TRBJ2-3, with TRBD1 identical over 7 bases. The V gene's germline CDR1 is SGHNT and CDR2 YYREEE (reference sequence). The CDR3 sequence is 15 residues long. V dropped 4 bases and J dropped 0; count of bases not matched to a gene: 5.

CDR3 amino acids: CASSIQGKRNTIYF. The DNA for the CDR3 is TGTGCCAGTAGTATTCAGGGGAAGAGGAACACCATATATTTT. V usage is TRBV19 and J usage is TRBJ1-3; D is possibly TRBD1 (6 bases). Per germline, CDR1 LNHDA and CDR2 SQIVND (reference sequence). The CDR3 has 14 amino acids. The germline V and J ends were trimmed by 3 bases and 7 bases, with 13 bases remaining between them.

The chain recombines TRBV10-2 with TRBJ2-5, with D possibly TRBD2 on 5 matching bases. V gave up 0 bases and J gave up 5 bases, with 10 bases separating them. Germline lookup yields CDR1 WSHSY and CDR2 SAAADI. This CDR3 comprises 14 residues. CDR3 amino acids: CASSESGVGETQYF. The DNA for the CDR3 is TGCGCCAGCAGTGAGTCCGGGGTCGGGGAGACCCAGTACTTC.

The J gene is TRBJ1-4, the V gene TRBV19; D is unclear. The CDR3 consists of 16 residues. Germline V gene lookup returns CDR1 LNHDA and CDR2 SQIVND (reference sequence). V was pared by 6 bases and J by 7 bases, with 21 bases between. The CDR3 region is CASSCRGRPLCEKLFF. The DNA for the CDR3 is TGTGCCAGTAGCTGCCGCGGTCGGCCCCTATGTGAAAAACTGTTTTTT.

In DNA, the CDR3 is TGTGCCAGCTCACCGAGGCAGGGTAACACCGGGGAGCTGTTTTTT. It is translated as CASSPRQGNTGELFF. The chain is built from TRBV18 and TRBJ2-2; the D gene is possibly TRBD1 (5 bases). This CDR3 contains 15 residues. The V and J ends lost 3 bases and 2 bases respectively, with 10 bases between them. Germline CDR1 KGHSH, CDR2 LQKENI.

The genes are TRBV29-1 and TRBJ1-2; D possibly corresponds to TRBD1 (6 bases). V was pared by 5 bases and J by 5 bases, with 12 bases between. Germline CDR1 reads SQVTM; CDR2 reads ANQGSEA. The CDR3 is made up of 12 amino acids. CDR3 nucleotide sequence: TGCAGCGTTTTACAGGGAAGGTATGGCTACACCTTC. This encodes CSVLQGRYGYTF.

The chain has TRBV6-1 and TRBJ2-5; D is unclear. The CDR3 extends over 14 amino acids. Germline assignment: CDR1 MNHNS and CDR2 SASEGT. Trimming pared 6 bases from V and 2 bases from J, leaving 13 bases between. The CDR3 DNA reads as TGTGCCAGCAGCTTTTGGGGAAGACAAGAGACCCAGTACTTC. Its translation is CASSFWGRQETQYF.

The chain joins TRBV7-2 to TRBJ1-5; D gene unclear. Trimming removed 0 bases from V and 7 bases from J, with 13 bases in between. The CDR3 consists of 15 residues. Germline-derived CDR1 and CDR2 are SGHTA and FQGNSA. This chain's CDR3 is CASSLAKGGPQPQHF. CDR3 nucleotides: TGTGCCAGCAGCTTAGCGAAAGGAGGCCCGCAGCCCCAGCATTTT.

The count of this clone is one. The chain joins TRBV20-1 to TRBJ2-2, with a possible D match to TRBD1 (5 bases). CDR3 length: 10 amino acids. The V end was cut by 6 bases, the J end by 7 bases, with 6 bases between. Germline assignment: CDR1 DFQATT and CDR2 SNEGSKA (reference sequence). The CDR3 sequence is CSARDGELFF. CDR3 bases: TGCAGTGCCAGGGACGGGGAGCTGTTTTTT.

V gene TRBV20-1 combines with J gene TRBJ2-5; no reliable D call. CDR3 length: 11 amino acids. The ends were cut back, 3 bases at V and 5 bases at J, with 7 bases in the middle. Germline CDR1 is DFQATT and CDR2 is SNEGSKA (reference sequence). The CDR3 DNA is TGCAGTGCTAGCCCGAAGGAGACCCAGTACTTC. Amino acids: CSASPKETQYF.

The chain joins TRBV19 to TRBJ2-2, with 8 bases identical to TRBD2. The CDR3 is made up of 15 amino acids. Germline V gives CDR1 LNHDA, CDR2 SQIVND (reference sequence). The J segment lost 1 base and the V segment lost 2 bases, leaving 0 bases of the junction unmatched. The CDR3 region is CASSILAGNTGELFF. In DNA, the CDR3 is TGTGCCAGTAGTATACTAGCGGGGAACACCGGGGAGCTGTTTTTT.

The chain joins TRBV6-5 to TRBJ2-1, with TRBD1 matching 8 bases. V trimming: 1 base; J trimming: 6 bases; junction bases outside the gene matches: 8. The CDR3 is 16 residues long. Germline V gene lookup returns CDR1 MNHEY and CDR2 SVGAGI. The CDR3 region is CASSYLPVGQGNEQFF. The CDR3, as DNA: TGTGCCAGCAGTTACTTACCCGTCGGACAGGGCAATGAGCAGTTCTTC.

The gene calls are TRBV4-2 and TRBJ1-2; D is undetermined. Trimming removed 0 bases from V and 3 bases from J, with 23 bases in between. Germline V gene data show CDR1 as LGHNA and CDR2 as YNFKEQ. This CDR3 spans 19 amino acids. The CDR3 region has the DNA TGTGCCAGCAGCCAAGAGACCTCCGGGCCCAGGAGGGCTTACTATGGCTACACCTTC. Its translation: CASSQETSGPRRAYYGYTF.